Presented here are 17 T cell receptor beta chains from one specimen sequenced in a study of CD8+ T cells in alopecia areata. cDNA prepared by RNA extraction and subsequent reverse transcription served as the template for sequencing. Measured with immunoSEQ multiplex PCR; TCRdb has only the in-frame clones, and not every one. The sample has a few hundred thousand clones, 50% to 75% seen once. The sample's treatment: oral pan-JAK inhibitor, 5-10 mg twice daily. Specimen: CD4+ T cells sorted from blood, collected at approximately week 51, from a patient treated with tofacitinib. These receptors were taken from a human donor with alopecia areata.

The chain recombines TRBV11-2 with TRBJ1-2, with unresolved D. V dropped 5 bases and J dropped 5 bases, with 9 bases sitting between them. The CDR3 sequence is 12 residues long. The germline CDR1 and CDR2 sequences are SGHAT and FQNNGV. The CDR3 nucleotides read TGTGCCAGCAGCACCGGCCGGTATGGCTACACCTTC. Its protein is CASSTGRYGYTF. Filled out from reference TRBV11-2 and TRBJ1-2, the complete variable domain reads EAGVAQSPRYKIIEKRQSVAFWCNPISGHATLYWYQQILGQGPKLLIQFQNNGVVDDSQLPKDRFSAERLKGVDSTLKIQPAKLEDSAVYLCASSTGRYGYTFGSGTRLTVV.

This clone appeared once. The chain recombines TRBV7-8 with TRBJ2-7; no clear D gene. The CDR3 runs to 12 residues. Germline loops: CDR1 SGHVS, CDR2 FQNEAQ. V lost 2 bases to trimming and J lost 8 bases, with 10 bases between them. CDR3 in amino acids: CASSLNSRQQYF. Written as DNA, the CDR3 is TGTGCCAGCAGCTTAAACTCCCGGCAGCAGTACTTC.

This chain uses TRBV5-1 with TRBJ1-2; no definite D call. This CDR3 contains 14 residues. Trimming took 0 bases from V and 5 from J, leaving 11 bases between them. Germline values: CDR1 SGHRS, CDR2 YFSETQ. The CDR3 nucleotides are TGCGCCAGCAGCTTGGCCGGGTCCAAATATGGCTACACCTTC. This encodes CASSLAGSKYGYTF.

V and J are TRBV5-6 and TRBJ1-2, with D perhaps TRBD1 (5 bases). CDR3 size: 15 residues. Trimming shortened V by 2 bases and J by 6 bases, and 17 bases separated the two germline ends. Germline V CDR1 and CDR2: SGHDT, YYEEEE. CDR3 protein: CASSLYRLGADGYTF. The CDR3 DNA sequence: TGTGCCAGCAGCTTATACAGGTTAGGTGCGGATGGCTACACCTTC.

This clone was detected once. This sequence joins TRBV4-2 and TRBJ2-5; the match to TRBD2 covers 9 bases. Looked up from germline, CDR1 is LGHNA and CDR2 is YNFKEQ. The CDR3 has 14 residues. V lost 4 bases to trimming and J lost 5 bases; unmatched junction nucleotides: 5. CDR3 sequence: CASSRASGGETQYF. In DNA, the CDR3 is TGTGCCAGCAGCCGGGCAAGCGGGGGGGAGACCCAGTACTTC.

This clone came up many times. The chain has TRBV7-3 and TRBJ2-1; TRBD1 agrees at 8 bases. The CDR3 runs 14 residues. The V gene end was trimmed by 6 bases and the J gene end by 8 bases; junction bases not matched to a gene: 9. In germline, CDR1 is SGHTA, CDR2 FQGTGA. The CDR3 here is CASSGQGQGDEQFF. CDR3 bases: TGTGCCAGCAGTGGACAGGGCCAAGGTGATGAGCAGTTCTTC.

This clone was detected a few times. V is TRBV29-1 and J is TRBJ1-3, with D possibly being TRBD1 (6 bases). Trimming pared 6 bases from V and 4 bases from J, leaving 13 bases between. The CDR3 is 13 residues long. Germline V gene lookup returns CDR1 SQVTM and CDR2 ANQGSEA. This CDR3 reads CSVPWTAGNTIYF. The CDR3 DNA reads TGCAGCGTGCCCTGGACAGCGGGAAACACCATATATTTT.

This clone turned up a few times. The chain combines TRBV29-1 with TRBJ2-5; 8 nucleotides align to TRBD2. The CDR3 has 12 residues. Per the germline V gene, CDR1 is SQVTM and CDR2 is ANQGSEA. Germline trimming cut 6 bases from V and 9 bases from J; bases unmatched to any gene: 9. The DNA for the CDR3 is TGCAGCGTGGGACTAGTGTCGGAGGCCCAGTACTTC. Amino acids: CSVGLVSEAQYF.

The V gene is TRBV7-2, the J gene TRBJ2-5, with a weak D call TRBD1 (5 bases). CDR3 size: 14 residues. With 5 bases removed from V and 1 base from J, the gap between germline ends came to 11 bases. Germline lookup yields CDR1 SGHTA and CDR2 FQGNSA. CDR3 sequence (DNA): TGTGCCAGCAGCCGTAATGGGGCCCAAGAGACCCAGTACTTC. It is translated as CASSRNGAQETQYF.

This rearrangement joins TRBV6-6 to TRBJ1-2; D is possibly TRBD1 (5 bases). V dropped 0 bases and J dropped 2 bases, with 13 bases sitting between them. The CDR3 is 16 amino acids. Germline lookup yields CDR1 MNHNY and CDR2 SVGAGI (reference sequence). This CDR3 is CASSYSIGGMNYGYTF. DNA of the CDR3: TGTGCCAGCAGTTACTCGATCGGGGGGATGAACTATGGCTACACCTTC.

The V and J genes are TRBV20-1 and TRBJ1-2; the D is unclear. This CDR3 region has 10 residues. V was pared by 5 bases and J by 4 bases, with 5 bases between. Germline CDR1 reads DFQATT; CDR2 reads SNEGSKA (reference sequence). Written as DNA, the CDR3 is TGCAGTGCTGAGCCCTATGGCTACACCTTC. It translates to CSAEPYGYTF.

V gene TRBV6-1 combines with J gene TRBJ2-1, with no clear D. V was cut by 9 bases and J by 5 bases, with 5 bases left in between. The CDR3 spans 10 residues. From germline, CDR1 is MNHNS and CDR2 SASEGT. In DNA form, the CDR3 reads TGTGCCAGTGTACACAATGAGCAGTTCTTC. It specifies CASVHNEQFF.

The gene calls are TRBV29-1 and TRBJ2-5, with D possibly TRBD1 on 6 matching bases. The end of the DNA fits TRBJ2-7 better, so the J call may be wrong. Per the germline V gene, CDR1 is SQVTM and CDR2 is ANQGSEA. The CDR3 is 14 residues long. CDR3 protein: CSVFDRKSSYEQYF. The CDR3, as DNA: TGCAGCGTCTTTGACAGGAAGAGCTCCTACGAGCAGTACTTC.

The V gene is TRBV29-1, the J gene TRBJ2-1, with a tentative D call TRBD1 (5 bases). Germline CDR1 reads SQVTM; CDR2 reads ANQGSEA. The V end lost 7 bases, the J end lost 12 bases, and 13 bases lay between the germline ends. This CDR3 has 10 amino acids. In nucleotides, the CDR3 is TGCAGCGCCAGTAAGGGGCGGCAGTTCTTC. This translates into CSASKGRQFF.

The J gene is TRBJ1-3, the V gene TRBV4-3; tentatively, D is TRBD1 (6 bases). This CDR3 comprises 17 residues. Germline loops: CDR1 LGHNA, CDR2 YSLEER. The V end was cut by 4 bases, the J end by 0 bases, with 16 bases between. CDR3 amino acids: CASSPTKTGYSGNTIYF. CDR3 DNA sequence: TGCGCCAGCAGCCCAACAAAGACAGGATACTCTGGAAACACCATATATTTT.

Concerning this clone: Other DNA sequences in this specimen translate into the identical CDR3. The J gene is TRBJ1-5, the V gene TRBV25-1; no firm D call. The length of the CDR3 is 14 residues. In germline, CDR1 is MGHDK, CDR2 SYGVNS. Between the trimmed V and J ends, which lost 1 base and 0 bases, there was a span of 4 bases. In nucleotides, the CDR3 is TGTGCCAGCAGTGAATGGGGTAGCAATCAGCCCCAGCATTTT. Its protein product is CASSEWGSNQPQHF.

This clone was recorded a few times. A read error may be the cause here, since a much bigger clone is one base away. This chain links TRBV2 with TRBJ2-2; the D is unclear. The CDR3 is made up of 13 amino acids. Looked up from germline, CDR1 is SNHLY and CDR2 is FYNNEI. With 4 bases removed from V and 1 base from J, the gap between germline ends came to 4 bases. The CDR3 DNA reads TGTGCCAGCAGTGGACAGAACACCGGGGAGCTGTTTTTT. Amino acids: CASSGQNTGELFF.